These T cell receptor beta chains were read from a single sample in a study of OX40 agonist ivuxolimab in advanced cancers. The table came from immunoSEQ multiplex PCR; TCRdb's copy has only in-frame clones and leaves some out. Seen here are tens of thousands of clones, 80% to 90% observed once, and the top ten hold 1.8%. The starting material was CD4+ or CD8+ T cells sorted from blood, obtained in a trial of the OX40 agonist ivuxolimab. The receptor source for this set is an adult with an advanced solid tumor such as melanoma, head and neck, liver or kidney cancer. The CDR3 runs from the conserved cysteine through the conserved F or W. The order of the fields is D gene, J gene, V gene, clone size, CDR3 DNA, CDR3 protein. D genes are given only for firm matches. Size tells how often a clone was seen (once, few, many) or the class of an expanded clone, and some rows leave it out.

d_gene: .; j_gene: TRBJ2-1; v_gene: TRBV18; abundance: .; CDR3nt: TGTGCCAGCTCACCACCATCTAATTTCAATGAGCAGTTCTTC; CDR3aa: CASSPPSNFNEQFF
d_gene: TRBD1; j_gene: TRBJ2-2; v_gene: TRBV6-4; abundance: .; CDR3nt: TGTGCCAGCAGTGGACAGGGAACCGGGGAGCTGTTTTTT; CDR3aa: CASSGQGTGELFF
d_gene: .; j_gene: TRBJ2-1; v_gene: TRBV19; abundance: .; CDR3nt: TGTGCCAGTAGCTTTGAGTTCGGGCGGTACAATGAGCAGTTCTTC; CDR3aa: CASSFEFGRYNEQFF
d_gene: TRBD1; j_gene: TRBJ2-5; v_gene: TRBV6-4; abundance: .; CDR3nt: TGTGCCAGCAGTGCCCGGACAGGGAGAGGTGAGACCCAGTACTTC; CDR3aa: CASSARTGRGETQYF
d_gene: .; j_gene: TRBJ1-1; v_gene: TRBV6-1; abundance: .; CDR3nt: TGTGCCAGCAAAGGAGGACAGTGGAACACTGAAGCTTTCTTT; CDR3aa: CASKGGQWNTEAFF
d_gene: TRBD1; j_gene: TRBJ2-5; v_gene: TRBV11-2; abundance: .; CDR3nt: TGTGCCAGCAGTCGGTACAGGGGGCCGGGAGAGACCCAGTACTTC; CDR3aa: CASSRYRGPGETQYF
d_gene: .; j_gene: TRBJ2-3; v_gene: TRBV28; abundance: .; CDR3nt: TGTGCCAGCGGTTCTGCTCGGGGGCAAACGCAGTATTTT; CDR3aa: CASGSARGQTQYF
d_gene: .; j_gene: TRBJ1-6; v_gene: TRBV27; abundance: .; CDR3nt: TGTGCCAGCAGGGCGCGGGATAATTCACCCCTCCACTTT; CDR3aa: CASRARDNSPLHF
d_gene: TRBD1; j_gene: TRBJ2-5; v_gene: TRBV5-8; abundance: .; CDR3nt: TGTGCCAGCAGCTTTCGGACAGGGGGGAAAGAGACCCAGTACTTC; CDR3aa: CASSFRTGGKETQYF
d_gene: .; j_gene: TRBJ1-2; v_gene: TRBV5-6; abundance: .; CDR3nt: TGTGCCAGCAGCCGTCAGTATGGCTACACCTTC; CDR3aa: CASSRQYGYTF
d_gene: .; j_gene: TRBJ1-2; v_gene: TRBV5-6; abundance: .; CDR3nt: TGTGCCAGCAGCTTGGTGGGCGGAGGCGGCTACACCTTC; CDR3aa: CASSLVGGGGYTF
d_gene: TRBD1; j_gene: TRBJ2-4; v_gene: TRBV6-9; abundance: .; CDR3nt: TGTGCCAGCAGTCTTCTTCCCGGGACAGGGGTTTTTGCGGACATTCAGTACTTC; CDR3aa: CASSLLPGTGVFADIQYF
d_gene: .; j_gene: TRBJ1-1; v_gene: TRBV6-5; abundance: .; CDR3nt: TGTGCCAGCAGTTACACTTCAGCGACCACTGAAGCTTTCTTT; CDR3aa: CASSYTSATTEAFF
d_gene: .; j_gene: TRBJ2-1; v_gene: TRBV5-1; abundance: .; CDR3nt: TGCGCCAGCCGAAGGGACCCCCAGTCTGAGCAGTTCTTC; CDR3aa: CASRRDPQSEQFF
d_gene: TRBD1; j_gene: TRBJ1-2; v_gene: TRBV11-3; abundance: .; CDR3nt: TGTGCCAGCAGCTATCAGGGGGCTGGCTACACCTTC; CDR3aa: CASSYQGAGYTF
d_gene: TRBD2; j_gene: TRBJ2-7; v_gene: TRBV18; abundance: .; CDR3nt: TGTGCCAGCTCACGAAATCTGGGACTAGCGGGAGGTCAATCCTACGAGCAGTACTTC; CDR3aa: CASSRNLGLAGGQSYEQYF
d_gene: .; j_gene: TRBJ2-7; v_gene: TRBV6-1; abundance: .; CDR3nt: TGTGCCAGCAGTGAAGTAGTTTTGGCCGGCCAGGGTGAGCAGTACTTC; CDR3aa: CASSEVVLAGQGEQYF
d_gene: .; j_gene: TRBJ1-2; v_gene: TRBV6-5; abundance: .; CDR3nt: TGTGCCAGCAGCCAAGACAGTACTAACTATGGCTACACCTTC; CDR3aa: CASSQDSTNYGYTF
d_gene: TRBD1; j_gene: TRBJ1-5; v_gene: TRBV6-1; abundance: .; CDR3nt: TGTGCCAGCAGTGGGAGACAGGGGCCGAAGCCCCAGCATTTT; CDR3aa: CASSGRQGPKPQHF
d_gene: TRBD1; j_gene: TRBJ2-2; v_gene: TRBV7-2; abundance: .; CDR3nt: TGTGCCAGCAGCTTAGGGGGACAGGGGTTGGCCGGGGAGCTGTTTTTT; CDR3aa: CASSLGGQGLAGELFF
d_gene: TRBD2; j_gene: TRBJ2-1; v_gene: TRBV5-1; abundance: .; CDR3nt: TGCGCCAGCAGCCTAGGTAGCGGGAGGACAAATGAGCAGTTCTTC; CDR3aa: CASSLGSGRTNEQFF
d_gene: TRBD1; j_gene: TRBJ2-5; v_gene: TRBV7-9; abundance: once; CDR3nt: TGTGCCAGCAGCTTGCGGACAGGACCCCAAGAGACCCAGTACTTC; CDR3aa: CASSLRTGPQETQYF
d_gene: .; j_gene: TRBJ2-4; v_gene: TRBV5-6; abundance: .; CDR3nt: TGTGCCAGCAGCTCGTCACTGGGGGCGTCAGGAAACATTCAGTACTTC; CDR3aa: CASSSSLGASGNIQYF
d_gene: TRBD1; j_gene: TRBJ2-1; v_gene: TRBV18; abundance: .; CDR3nt: TGTGCCAGCTCACAACGGACAGGGGTTACCGATGAGCAGTTCTTC; CDR3aa: CASSQRTGVTDEQFF
d_gene: .; j_gene: TRBJ1-2; v_gene: TRBV11-2; abundance: .; CDR3nt: TGTGCCAGCAGCTCACCCGGGCCCTGGAGTGGCTACACCTTC; CDR3aa: CASSSPGPWSGYTF
d_gene: TRBD2; j_gene: TRBJ2-1; v_gene: TRBV27; abundance: .; CDR3nt: TGTGCCAGCAGTTCGAGACTAGCGGGAGATTCCTACAATGAGCAGTTCTTC; CDR3aa: CASSSRLAGDSYNEQFF
d_gene: TRBD1; j_gene: TRBJ1-2; v_gene: TRBV6-6; abundance: .; CDR3nt: TGTGCCAGCATCCTACAACAGGGGATTGGATATGGCTACACCTTC; CDR3aa: CASILQQGIGYGYTF
d_gene: TRBD1; j_gene: TRBJ2-5; v_gene: TRBV6-5; abundance: once; CDR3nt: TGTGCCAGCAGCCAAGACAGGGGGCAAGGAGAGACCCAGTACTTC; CDR3aa: CASSQDRGQGETQYF
d_gene: TRBD2; j_gene: TRBJ2-1; v_gene: TRBV4-2; abundance: once; CDR3nt: TGTGCCAGCAGCCAAGTCTTGCGGGGGGGATCCTACAATGAGCAGTTCTTC; CDR3aa: CASSQVLRGGSYNEQFF
d_gene: .; j_gene: TRBJ1-1; v_gene: TRBV19; abundance: few; CDR3nt: TGTGCCAGTGCATCGGGGCTTTTGAACACTGAAGCTTTCTTT; CDR3aa: CASASGLLNTEAFF
d_gene: .; j_gene: TRBJ1-6; v_gene: TRBV11-2; abundance: .; CDR3nt: TGTGCCAGCAGCATAAGACTCACCGAGGGCTCACCCCTCCACTTT; CDR3aa: CASSIRLTEGSPLHF
d_gene: TRBD1; j_gene: TRBJ1-1; v_gene: TRBV5-8; abundance: .; CDR3nt: TGTGCCAGCAGTACGGGACAGGGGTGGACTGAAGCTTTCTTT; CDR3aa: CASSTGQGWTEAFF
d_gene: .; j_gene: TRBJ2-7; v_gene: TRBV5-1; abundance: .; CDR3nt: TGCGCCAGCAGCTTGGAGCTAGCGCTATCCTACGAGCAGTACTTC; CDR3aa: CASSLELALSYEQYF
d_gene: .; j_gene: TRBJ2-5; v_gene: TRBV2; abundance: .; CDR3nt: TGTGCCAGCAACGGTAGGCCTCAAGAGACCCAGTACTTC; CDR3aa: CASNGRPQETQYF
d_gene: TRBD1; j_gene: TRBJ2-2; v_gene: TRBV9; abundance: .; CDR3nt: TGTGCCAGCAGCGTAGAATGGGGACAGGGTGGTTCCTCCGGGGAGCTGTTTTTT; CDR3aa: CASSVEWGQGGSSGELFF
d_gene: .; j_gene: TRBJ2-4; v_gene: TRBV5-8; abundance: .; CDR3nt: TGTGCCAGCAGCTTGAGTAGGGGGACAAGGAACATTCAGTACTTC; CDR3aa: CASSLSRGTRNIQYF
d_gene: .; j_gene: TRBJ1-1; v_gene: TRBV2; abundance: .; CDR3nt: TGTGCCAGCAGTGACAGGTTTGGGGGGTCCACTGAAGCTTTCTTT; CDR3aa: CASSDRFGGSTEAFF
d_gene: .; j_gene: TRBJ1-1; v_gene: TRBV29-1; abundance: .; CDR3nt: TGCAGCGTTGCCTTGACAGCGAACACTGAAGCTTTCTTT; CDR3aa: CSVALTANTEAFF
d_gene: TRBD1; j_gene: TRBJ2-1; v_gene: TRBV11-2; abundance: .; CDR3nt: TGTGCCAGCAGCTTAGATCCGGGGACAGGTCGCAATGAGCAGTTCTTC; CDR3aa: CASSLDPGTGRNEQFF
d_gene: TRBD2; j_gene: TRBJ2-7; v_gene: TRBV28; abundance: .; CDR3nt: TGTGCCAGCAGTTTATACCCCGGGACTAGCGGGAGGTACAGCCTCTACGAGCAGTACTTC; CDR3aa: CASSLYPGTSGRYSLYEQYF
d_gene: .; j_gene: TRBJ2-7; v_gene: TRBV21-1; abundance: once; CDR3nt: TGTGCCAGCAGCAAATCGTGGACAAGCTACGAGCAGTACTTC; CDR3aa: CASSKSWTSYEQYF
d_gene: .; j_gene: TRBJ1-5; v_gene: TRBV6-1; abundance: once; CDR3nt: TGTGCCAGCAGTGCTAGACAGGAGTTTAGCAATCAGCCCCAGCATTTT; CDR3aa: CASSARQEFSNQPQHF
d_gene: .; j_gene: TRBJ1-5; v_gene: TRBV5-1; abundance: .; CDR3nt: TGCGCCAGCAGCTTGGATCGAAATCAGCCCCAGCATTTT; CDR3aa: CASSLDRNQPQHF
d_gene: .; j_gene: TRBJ1-6; v_gene: TRBV9; abundance: .; CDR3nt: TGTGCCAGCAGCGGCCGGGGCCTAGGGGCCTATAATTCACCCCTCCACTTT; CDR3aa: CASSGRGLGAYNSPLHF
d_gene: TRBD1; j_gene: TRBJ2-2; v_gene: TRBV11-3; abundance: .; CDR3nt: TGTGCCAGCAGCTCTGGACAGGGGGACACCGGGGAGCTGTTTTTT; CDR3aa: CASSSGQGDTGELFF
d_gene: TRBD1; j_gene: TRBJ1-4; v_gene: TRBV11-2; abundance: .; CDR3nt: TGTGCCAGCAGCTTAGGGCACAGGGGGCTTGAAAAACTGTTTTTT; CDR3aa: CASSLGHRGLEKLFF
d_gene: .; j_gene: TRBJ2-6; v_gene: TRBV14; abundance: .; CDR3nt: TGTGCCAGCAGCCTTGGGAGCTACTCTGGGGCCAACGTCCTGACTTTC; CDR3aa: CASSLGSYSGANVLTF
d_gene: .; j_gene: TRBJ2-1; v_gene: TRBV5-4; abundance: .; CDR3nt: TGTGCCAGCAGCCAAACCGGGATGGGGGTGAATGAGCAGTTCTTC; CDR3aa: CASSQTGMGVNEQFF
d_gene: .; j_gene: TRBJ1-1; v_gene: TRBV10-1; abundance: .; CDR3nt: TGCGCCAGCAGTGAGTCAGGGTTCAGGATGAACACTGAAGCTTTCTTT; CDR3aa: CASSESGFRMNTEAFF
d_gene: TRBD1; j_gene: TRBJ1-6; v_gene: TRBV7-8; abundance: .; CDR3nt: TGTGCCAGCAGCTTAGGGGACAGCCGTAATTCACCCCTCCACTTT; CDR3aa: CASSLGDSRNSPLHF
d_gene: .; j_gene: TRBJ2-3; v_gene: TRBV18; abundance: .; CDR3nt: TGTGCCAGCTCACCACGCGAGGGTGCAGATACGCAGTATTTT; CDR3aa: CASSPREGADTQYF
d_gene: .; j_gene: TRBJ2-7; v_gene: TRBV6-6; abundance: .; CDR3nt: TGTGCCAGCAGTTACTCCTTCGAGCAGTACTTC; CDR3aa: CASSYSFEQYF